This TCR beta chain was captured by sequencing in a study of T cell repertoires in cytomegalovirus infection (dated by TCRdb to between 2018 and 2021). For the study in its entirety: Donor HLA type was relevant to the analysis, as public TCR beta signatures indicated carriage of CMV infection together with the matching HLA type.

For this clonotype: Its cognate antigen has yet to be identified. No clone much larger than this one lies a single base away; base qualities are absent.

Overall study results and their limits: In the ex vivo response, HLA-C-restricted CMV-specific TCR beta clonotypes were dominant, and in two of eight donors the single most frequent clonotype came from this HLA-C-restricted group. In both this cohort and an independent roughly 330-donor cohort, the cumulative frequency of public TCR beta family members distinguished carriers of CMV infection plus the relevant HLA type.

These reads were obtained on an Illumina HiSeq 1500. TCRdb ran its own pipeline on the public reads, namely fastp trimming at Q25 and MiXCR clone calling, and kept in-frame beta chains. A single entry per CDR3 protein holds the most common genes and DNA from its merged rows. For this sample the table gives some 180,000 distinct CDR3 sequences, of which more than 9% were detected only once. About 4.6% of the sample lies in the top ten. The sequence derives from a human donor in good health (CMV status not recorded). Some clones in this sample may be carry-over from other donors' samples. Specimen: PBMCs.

The DNA sequence follows: TGTGCCAGCTCACCAGTCTCTACAGGAGGCCAGCCCCAGCATTTT. This is translated as CASSPVSTGGQPQHF. Recombination linked TRBV18 to TRBJ1-5, with TRBD1 tentatively as D gene (5 bases match). From the germline V gene, CDR1 is KGHSH and CDR2 is LQKENI. The CDR3 holds 15 amino acids from the cysteine to the phenylalanine. Here the CDR3 DNA is all that survives: 45 bases in frame from base 1. The germline ends are 15 bases apart after V is trimmed by 2 bases and J by 7 bases. Full variable domain (CDR3 extended with the reference TRBV18 and TRBJ1-5 proteins): NAGVMQNPRHLVRRRGQEARLRCSPMKGHSHVYWYRQLPEEGLKFMVYLQKENIIDESGMPKERFSAEFPKEGPSILRIQQVVRGDSAAYFCASSPVSTGGQPQHFGDGTRLSIL.